The 3 T cell receptor beta chains below all came from one sample that was sequenced in a study of type 1 regulatory T cells. TCRdb ran MiXCR on the reads and lists one entry per CDR3 protein. The sample consists of about 18,000 distinct CDR3 sequences, roughly a tenth of them appearing once. Sequencing was carried out using CD4+ T cells, either the whole sample or a sorted fraction (not recorded which). Receptors originate from a human donor in good health.

The chain employs TRBV5-1 and TRBJ2-2, with D maybe TRBD1 (6 bases). The CDR3 contains 15 residues. Germline V gives CDR1 SGHRS, CDR2 YFSETQ. Trimming left V 4 bases short and J 5 bases short, with 15 bases between. This CDR3 reads CASSPTGESTGELFF. The CDR3 bases are TGCGCCAGCAGCCCGACAGGAGAATCGACCGGGGAGCTGTTTTTT.

V gene TRBV7-2 combines with J gene TRBJ2-1, with D possibly matching TRBD1 (6 bases). The CDR3 is 18 amino acids. Between the trimmed V and J ends, which lost 5 bases and 0 bases, there was a span of 20 bases. Looked up from germline, CDR1 is SGHTA and CDR2 is FQGNSA. The DNA for the CDR3 is TGTGCCAGCAGCCCTCTCAGGGGTCAGGCTAGCTCCTACAATGAGCAGTTCTTC. Protein sequence: CASSPLRGQASSYNEQFF.

This clonotype is classed as medium-sized. The chain combines TRBV7-2 with TRBJ2-2, with TRBD2 matching 7 bases. Germline trimming cut 5 bases from V and 8 bases from J; bases unmatched to any gene: 8. The CDR3 spans 14 residues. Germline lookup yields CDR1 SGHTA and CDR2 FQGNSA. In DNA, the CDR3 is TGTGCCAGCAGCCTGTCTAGCGGAGCAGGGGAGCTGTTTTTT. Amino acids: CASSLSSGAGELFF.